This TCR beta chain was sequenced in a study of blood T cells in healthy people across ages. The second PCR ran about 6 to 11 cycles with a sample-barcoded 5' primer and J-beta primers. Each CDR3 protein gets one entry after TCRdb re-called the 5' RACE reads with MiXCR. The data show hundreds of thousands of distinct CDR3 sequences, with about 55% seen just once and under 50% held by the top ten. The germline V gene encodes CDR1 DFQATT and CDR2 SNEGSKA (reference sequence). CDR3 length: 14 residues. J was trimmed by 7 bases and V by 3 bases; bases with no gene match: 7. This chain uses TRBV20-1 with TRBJ1-4; TRBD1 agrees at 8 bases. This sequence originates from an elderly man in good health. Material for sequencing was blood. This CDR3 reads CSASRSGGGEKLFF. The DNA for the CDR3 is TGCAGTGCTAGCCGGTCAGGGGGCGGTGAAAAACTGTTTTTT.